The 3 T cell receptor beta chains presented below share a single source sample, sequenced in a study of T cell changes during pregnancy in multiple sclerosis. Some clones are missing from TCRdb's copy, which holds only in-frame ones; the method was immunoSEQ multiplex PCR. The table lists about 29,000 clones, around nine tenths of them singletons. The sample in question was CD8+ T cells from peripheral blood mononuclear cells, obtained after pregnancy. The receptors derive from a female donor with multiple sclerosis, enrolled in a pregnancy study.

This clone was counted a single time. The V gene is TRBV5-6, the J gene TRBJ2-1, with D tentatively TRBD1 (6 bases). Trimming left V 6 bases short and J 5 bases short, with 21 bases between. Germline-derived CDR1 and CDR2 are SGHDT and YYEEEE. There are 16 residues in the CDR3. The CDR3 loop is CASTFGKWGPNNEQFF. CDR3 sequence (DNA): TGTGCCAGCACCTTTGGGAAATGGGGGCCGAACAATGAGCAGTTCTTC.

This rearrangement joins TRBV6-5 to TRBJ2-5; 7 bases map to TRBD1. J was trimmed by 5 bases and V by 0 bases; bases with no gene match: 6. Germline CDR1 reads MNHEY; CDR2 reads SVGAGI. The CDR3 spans 15 residues. CDR3 sequence (DNA): TGTGCCAGCAGTTACTCTAGGACAGGTTGGGAGACCCAGTACTTC. Protein: CASSYSRTGWETQYF.

The chain couples TRBV2 to TRBJ2-1; TRBD2 aligns across 13 bases. CDR3 length equals 17 residues. Per germline, CDR1 SNHLY and CDR2 FYNNEI. Trimming at V came to 5 bases and at J to 6 bases, leaving 10 bases not matched to a gene. The CDR3 reads CASSYGLAGEGGNEQFF. The CDR3 nucleotides read TGTGCCAGCAGTTATGGACTAGCGGGAGAAGGAGGCAATGAGCAGTTCTTC.